This TCR beta chain was profiled in a study of shared clonotypes between healthy human individuals. Study in general: Ranging from 18 to 49 in age, donors were two women and a few men.

Data came from immunoSEQ multiplex PCR; TCRdb stores just in-frame clones and leaves some out. The table shows millions of clones, with 85% to 95% occurring only once. Sequencing was carried out using naive CD4+ T cells sorted from blood. As to subset: CD45RA+ positively selected. The clonotype comes from a man aged 18 to 29 in good health.

The CDR3: CAMAPLSTDTQYF. In nucleotides, the CDR3 is TGTGCCATGGCCCCTCTTAGCACAGATACGCAGTATTTT. The V gene is TRBV10-3, the J gene TRBJ2-3; no clear D. Germline V gene sequence: CDR1 ENHRY, CDR2 SYGVKD. V lost 9 bases to trimming and J lost 0 bases, with 10 bases between them. CDR3 length equals 13 residues.